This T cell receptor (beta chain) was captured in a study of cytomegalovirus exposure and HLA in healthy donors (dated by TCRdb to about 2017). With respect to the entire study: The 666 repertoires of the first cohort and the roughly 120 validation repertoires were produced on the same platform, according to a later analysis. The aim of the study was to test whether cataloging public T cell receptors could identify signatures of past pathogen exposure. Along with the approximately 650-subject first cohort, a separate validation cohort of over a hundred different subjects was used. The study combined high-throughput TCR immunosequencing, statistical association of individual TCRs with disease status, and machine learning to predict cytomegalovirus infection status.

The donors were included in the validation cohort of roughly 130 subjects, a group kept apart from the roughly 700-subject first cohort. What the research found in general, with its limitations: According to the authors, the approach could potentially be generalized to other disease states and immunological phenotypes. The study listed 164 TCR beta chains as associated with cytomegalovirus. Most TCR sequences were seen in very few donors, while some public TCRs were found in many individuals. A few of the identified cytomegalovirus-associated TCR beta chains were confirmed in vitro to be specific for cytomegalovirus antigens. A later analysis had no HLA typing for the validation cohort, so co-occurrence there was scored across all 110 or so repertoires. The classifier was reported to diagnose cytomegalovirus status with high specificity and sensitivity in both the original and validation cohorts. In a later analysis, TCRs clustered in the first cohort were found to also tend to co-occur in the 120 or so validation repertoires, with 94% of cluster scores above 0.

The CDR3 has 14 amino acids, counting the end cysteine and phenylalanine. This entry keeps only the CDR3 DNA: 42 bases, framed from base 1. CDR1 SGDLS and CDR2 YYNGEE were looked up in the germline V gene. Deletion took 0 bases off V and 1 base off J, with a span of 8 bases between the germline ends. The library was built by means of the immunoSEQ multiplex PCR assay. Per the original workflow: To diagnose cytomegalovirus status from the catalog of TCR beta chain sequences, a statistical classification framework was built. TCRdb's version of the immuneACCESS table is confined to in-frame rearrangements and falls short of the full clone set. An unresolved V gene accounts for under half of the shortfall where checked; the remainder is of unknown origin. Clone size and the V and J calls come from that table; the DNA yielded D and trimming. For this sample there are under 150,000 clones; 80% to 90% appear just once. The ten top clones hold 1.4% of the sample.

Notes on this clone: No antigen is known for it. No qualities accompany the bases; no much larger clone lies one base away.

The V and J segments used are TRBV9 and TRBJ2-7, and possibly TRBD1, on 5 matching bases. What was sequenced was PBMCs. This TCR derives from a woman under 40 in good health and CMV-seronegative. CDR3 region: CASSVDRLSYEQYF. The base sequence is TGTGCCAGCAGCGTAGACAGGCTATCCTACGAGCAGTACTTC.